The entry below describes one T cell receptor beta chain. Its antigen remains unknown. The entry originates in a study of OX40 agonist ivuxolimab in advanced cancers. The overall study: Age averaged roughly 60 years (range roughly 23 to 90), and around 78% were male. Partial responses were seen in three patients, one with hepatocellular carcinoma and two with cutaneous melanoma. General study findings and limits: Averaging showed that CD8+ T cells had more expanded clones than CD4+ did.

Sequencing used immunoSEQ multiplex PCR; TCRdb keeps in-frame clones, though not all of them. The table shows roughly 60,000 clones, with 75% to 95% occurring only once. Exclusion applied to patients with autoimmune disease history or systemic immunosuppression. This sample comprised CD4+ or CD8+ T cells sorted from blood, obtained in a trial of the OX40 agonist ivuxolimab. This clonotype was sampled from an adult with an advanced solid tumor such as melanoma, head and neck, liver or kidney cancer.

Written as DNA, the CDR3 is TGTGCCAGCAGCTTAGGGGGAAAGGATAAGAACATTCAGTACTTC. This codes for CASSLGGKDKNIQYF. The genes are TRBV11-3 and TRBJ2-4; D is unresolved. Per the germline V gene, CDR1 is SGHNT and CDR2 is YENEEA. V gave up 1 base and J gave up 7 bases, with 14 bases separating them. This CDR3 is built from 15 residues.